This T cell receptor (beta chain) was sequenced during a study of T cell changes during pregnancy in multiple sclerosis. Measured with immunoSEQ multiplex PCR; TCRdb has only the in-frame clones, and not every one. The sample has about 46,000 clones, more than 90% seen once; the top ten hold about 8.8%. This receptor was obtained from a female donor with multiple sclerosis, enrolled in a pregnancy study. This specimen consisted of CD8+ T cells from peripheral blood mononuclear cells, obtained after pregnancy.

CDR3 sequence: CASSLGQGASYEQYF. In nucleotides, the CDR3 is TGTGCCAGCAGCTTGGGACAGGGGGCGTCCTACGAGCAGTACTTC. V gene TRBV5-4 combines with J gene TRBJ2-7, with TRBD1 matching 10 bases. The V gene's germline CDR1 is SGHNT and CDR2 YYREEE (reference sequence). The CDR3 runs to 15 residues. V shed 0 bases, J shed 1 base, and the junction held 1 base outside the gene matches. Full variable domain (rest looked up from reference TRBV5-4 and TRBJ2-7): ETGVTQSPTHLIKTRGQQVTLRCSSQSGHNTVSWYQQALGQGPQFIFQYYREEENGRGNFPPRFSGLQFPNYSSELNVNALELDDSALYLCASSLGQGASYEQYFGPGTRLTVT.